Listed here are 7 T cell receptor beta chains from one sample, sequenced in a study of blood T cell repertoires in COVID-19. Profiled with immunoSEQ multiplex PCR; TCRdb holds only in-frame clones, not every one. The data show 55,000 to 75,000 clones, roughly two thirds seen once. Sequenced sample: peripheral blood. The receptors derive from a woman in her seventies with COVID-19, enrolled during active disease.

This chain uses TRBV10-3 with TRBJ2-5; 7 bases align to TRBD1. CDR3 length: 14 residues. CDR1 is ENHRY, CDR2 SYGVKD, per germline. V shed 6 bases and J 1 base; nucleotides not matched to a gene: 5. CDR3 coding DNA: TGTGCCATCAGAGAGGGACAGACCCAAGAGACCCAGTACTTC. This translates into CAIREGQTQETQYF.

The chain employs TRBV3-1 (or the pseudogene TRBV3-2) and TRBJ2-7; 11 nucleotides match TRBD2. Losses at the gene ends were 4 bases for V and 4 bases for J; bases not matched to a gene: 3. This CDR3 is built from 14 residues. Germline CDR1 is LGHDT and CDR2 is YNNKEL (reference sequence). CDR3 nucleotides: TGTGCCAGCAGCCCCGGGACTAGCGGTTACGAGCAGTACTTC. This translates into CASSPGTSGYEQYF.

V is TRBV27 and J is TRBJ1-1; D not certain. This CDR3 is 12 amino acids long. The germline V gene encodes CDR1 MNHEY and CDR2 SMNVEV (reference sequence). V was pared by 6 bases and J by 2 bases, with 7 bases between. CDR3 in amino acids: CASRTINTEAFF. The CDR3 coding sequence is TGTGCCAGCAGGACAATAAACACTGAAGCTTTCTTT.

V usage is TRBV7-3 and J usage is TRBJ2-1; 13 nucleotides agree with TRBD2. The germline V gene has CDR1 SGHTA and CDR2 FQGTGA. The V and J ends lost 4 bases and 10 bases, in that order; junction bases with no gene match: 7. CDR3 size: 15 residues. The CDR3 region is CASSSRTSGRGEQFF. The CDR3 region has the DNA TGTGCCAGCAGCTCCCGGACTAGCGGGAGAGGAGAGCAGTTCTTC.

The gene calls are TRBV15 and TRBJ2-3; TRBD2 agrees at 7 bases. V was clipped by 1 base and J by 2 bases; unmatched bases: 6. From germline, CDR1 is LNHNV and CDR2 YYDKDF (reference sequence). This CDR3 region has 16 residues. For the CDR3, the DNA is TGTGCCACCAGCAGAGTAGCGGGCAGGATCACAGATACGCAGTATTTT. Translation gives CATSRVAGRITDTQYF.

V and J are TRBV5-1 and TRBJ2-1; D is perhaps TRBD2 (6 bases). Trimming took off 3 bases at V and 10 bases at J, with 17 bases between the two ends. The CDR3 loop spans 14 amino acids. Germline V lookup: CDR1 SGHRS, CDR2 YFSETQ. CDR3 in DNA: TGCGCCAGCAGCTCCGATAGCGGTCTGGAAGAGCAGTTCTTC. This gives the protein CASSSDSGLEEQFF.

In DNA, the CDR3 is TGTGCCAGCAGCCAAGGTGCGGGTTTGAGCACAGATACGCAGTATTTT. Protein sequence: CASSQGAGLSTDTQYF. The V and J genes are TRBV4-2 and TRBJ2-3; D perhaps matches TRBD2 (5 bases). This CDR3 comprises 16 residues. From germline, CDR1 is LGHNA and CDR2 YNFKEQ. Deletions cut 1 base from V and 0 bases from J, with 11 bases between.